This TCR beta chain was profiled in a study of tumor-infiltrating lymphocytes in primary liver carcinoma. As regards this clonotype: A single base separates this from a much larger clone, so it may be a read error. It is likely a read error, because the conserved phenylalanine at the end of the CDR3 is missing.

Total RNA and DNA came together from approximately 20-30 mg of bulk tissue without cell sorting. V lost 10 bases and J lost 1; bases outside the gene matches: 20. This CDR3 comprises 21 residues. Germline V lookup: CDR1 MDHEN, CDR2 SYDVKM. The template, 500 ng total RNA, yielded TCR beta cDNA made with a constant-region primer. Slightly modified ARM-PCR with three nested multiplex PCR rounds yielded TCR beta libraries. The two initial PCR rounds, roughly 9 cycles each, used TRBV1-TRBV30 forward and C-beta reverse primers. One entry per CDR3 protein, called by TCRdb with MiXCR from the multiplex PCR reads. This sample has 90,000 to 150,000 distinct CDR3 sequences, with roughly 70% found just once.

V gene TRBV28 combines with J gene TRBJ2-4; 15 positions agree with TRBD2. Sequencing was carried out using tumor-adjacent normal liver tissue. This TCR was recovered from a woman aged 60 to 75 with primary liver carcinoma and hepatitis B virus infection. CDR3 sequence reads: CAKFSSSQGTSGRPAKNIQYY. DNA for the CDR3: TGTGCCAAGTTTTCCTCAAGCCAAGGGACTAGCGGGAGGCCCGCCAAAAACATTCAGTACTAC.